A selection of T cell receptor beta chains follows, all from one sample in a study of cytotoxic CD8 clonotypes in ibrutinib-treated CLL. Only in-frame clones appear in the TCRdb table, and some are missing; sequencing was by immunoSEQ multiplex PCR. Of hundreds of thousands of clones in the sample, 80% are singletons; the top ten hold 5.5% to 8%. This specimen was PBMCs, taken before ibrutinib treatment. These receptors all stem from a human donor with chronic lymphocytic leukemia. CDR3s include the opening cysteine and the closing phenylalanine or tryptophan. The D gene is left open where the match is weak. Size is stated for part of the rows, as once, few or many counts, or as a class when the clone is expanded.

V gene: TRBV30
D gene: TRBD1
clone size: NA
J gene: TRBJ1-1
CDR3 DNA: TGTGCCCGCCAATACTTTCCGGGACAGGGCCCCCCTGAAGCTTTCTTT
CDR3 protein: CARQYFPGQGPPEAFF

V gene: TRBV9
D gene: TRBD2
clone size: NA
J gene: TRBJ2-7
CDR3 DNA: TGTGCCAGCAGCGTAGGTCTAGCGGGTTTAGGGTACGAGCAGTACTTC
CDR3 protein: CASSVGLAGLGYEQYF

V gene: TRBV10-3
D gene: NA
clone size: NA
J gene: TRBJ2-4
CDR3 DNA: TGTGCCATCAGTGAGTCTGGGGGGAACATTCAGTACTTC
CDR3 protein: CAISESGGNIQYF

V gene: TRBV28
D gene: NA
clone size: once
J gene: TRBJ1-3
CDR3 DNA: TGTGCCAGCAGTTTAAACCGACCTGGAAACACCATATATTTT
CDR3 protein: CASSLNRPGNTIYF

V gene: TRBV15
D gene: NA
clone size: NA
J gene: TRBJ1-1
CDR3 DNA: TGTGCCACCAGCAGGAAGCTCGGGGCCATGAACACTGAAGCTTTCTTT
CDR3 protein: CATSRKLGAMNTEAFF

V gene: TRBV7-2
D gene: TRBD1
clone size: NA
J gene: TRBJ1-5
CDR3 DNA: TGTGCCAGCAGCCCGACAGGGGGCCTACAGCCCCAGCATTTT
CDR3 protein: CASSPTGGLQPQHF

V gene: TRBV30
D gene: NA
clone size: NA
J gene: TRBJ1-1
CDR3 DNA: TGTGCCTGGAGGGGTCGGGACCTATGGACTGAAGCTTTCTTT
CDR3 protein: CAWRGRDLWTEAFF

V gene: TRBV7-8
D gene: TRBD1
clone size: NA
J gene: TRBJ2-3
CDR3 DNA: TGTGCCAGCAGCACCCGACAGGGATACACAGATACGCAGTATTTT
CDR3 protein: CASSTRQGYTDTQYF

V gene: TRBV21-1
D gene: NA
clone size: NA
J gene: TRBJ2-2
CDR3 DNA: TGTGCCAGCAGCAAATCTCCCGGATTCATAAACACCGGGGAGCTGTTTTTT
CDR3 protein: CASSKSPGFINTGELFF

V gene: TRBV5-7
D gene: NA
clone size: NA
J gene: TRBJ1-1
CDR3 DNA: TGTGCCAGCAGCTCACGCAGGGTGGTAACTGAAGCTTTCTTT
CDR3 protein: CASSSRRVVTEAFF

V gene: TRBV18
D gene: NA
clone size: NA
J gene: TRBJ1-5
CDR3 DNA: TGTGCCAGCTCACCGCAAGGGGTTAAAGATCAGCCCCAGCATTTT
CDR3 protein: CASSPQGVKDQPQHF

V gene: TRBV6-5
D gene: NA
clone size: NA
J gene: TRBJ2-3
CDR3 DNA: TGTGCCAGCAGTTGGGGTCCCCCAGATACGCAGTATTTT
CDR3 protein: CASSWGPPDTQYF

V gene: TRBV29-1
D gene: NA
clone size: NA
J gene: TRBJ1-1
CDR3 DNA: TGCAGCGTTGAAGTCTCAGGAAACACTGAAGCTTTCTTT
CDR3 protein: CSVEVSGNTEAFF

V gene: TRBV25-1
D gene: NA
clone size: NA
J gene: TRBJ2-5
CDR3 DNA: TGTGCCAGCAGTTTCGGGGAGACCCAGTACTTC
CDR3 protein: CASSFGETQYF

V gene: TRBV7-7
D gene: TRBD1
clone size: NA
J gene: TRBJ2-1
CDR3 DNA: TGTGCCAGCAGCTTAGATGGACAGGTGGGAAATGAGCAGTTCTTC
CDR3 protein: CASSLDGQVGNEQFF

V gene: TRBV7-9
D gene: TRBD1
clone size: NA
J gene: TRBJ2-7
CDR3 DNA: TGTGCCAGCAGCTCGACAGGGGATAGCGGAAGCGAGCAGTACTTC
CDR3 protein: CASSSTGDSGSEQYF

V gene: TRBV15
D gene: TRBD1
clone size: NA
J gene: TRBJ1-5
CDR3 DNA: TGTGCCACCAGCAGAGACAGGGGGTATAGTAGCAATCAGCCCCAGCATTTT
CDR3 protein: CATSRDRGYSSNQPQHF

V gene: TRBV30
D gene: TRBD2
clone size: few
J gene: TRBJ2-2
CDR3 DNA: TGTGCCTGGAGTGTATTCCGGCTAGCGGCGGTCACCGGGGAGCTGTTTTTT
CDR3 protein: CAWSVFRLAAVTGELFF

V gene: TRBV7-9
D gene: TRBD1
clone size: NA
J gene: TRBJ2-3
CDR3 DNA: TGTGCCAGCAGCACCAGGGGGGATACGCAGTATTTT
CDR3 protein: CASSTRGDTQYF

V gene: TRBV25-1
D gene: NA
clone size: NA
J gene: TRBJ2-1
CDR3 DNA: TGTGCCAGCAGTGATGACCCGGCCTACAATGAGCAGTTCTTC
CDR3 protein: CASSDDPAYNEQFF

V gene: TRBV19
D gene: TRBD1
clone size: NA
J gene: TRBJ2-2
CDR3 DNA: TGTGCCAGTAGGGGGACAGGAGAAAACACCGGGGAGCTGTTTTTT
CDR3 protein: CASRGTGENTGELFF

V gene: TRBV7-2
D gene: NA
clone size: NA
J gene: TRBJ1-2
CDR3 DNA: TGTGCCAGCAGCTTAGCCTCAGTAAACTATGGCTACACCTTC
CDR3 protein: CASSLASVNYGYTF

V gene: TRBV7-2
D gene: NA
clone size: NA
J gene: TRBJ2-7
CDR3 DNA: TGTGCCAGCAGCTTAAATCATTTGGGGACCTACGAGCAGTACTTC
CDR3 protein: CASSLNHLGTYEQYF

V gene: TRBV6-5
D gene: NA
clone size: NA
J gene: TRBJ2-7
CDR3 DNA: TGTGCCAGCAGTTACGTAGACGAGCAGTACTTC
CDR3 protein: CASSYVDEQYF

V gene: TRBV5-6
D gene: NA
clone size: few
J gene: TRBJ1-2
CDR3 DNA: TGTGCCAGCAGCTTAAAGGGGGGCCTCTTCTATGGCTACACCTTC
CDR3 protein: CASSLKGGLFYGYTF

V gene: TRBV19
D gene: NA
clone size: NA
J gene: TRBJ1-4
CDR3 DNA: TGTGCCAGTAGAGACAGCTTTAATGAAAAACTGTTTTTT
CDR3 protein: CASRDSFNEKLFF

V gene: TRBV5-8
D gene: TRBD2
clone size: NA
J gene: TRBJ2-5
CDR3 DNA: TGTGCCTCTCCTTGGTCCGTCACCGGGGGACTAGCAAAAGAGACCCAGTACTTC
CDR3 protein: CASPWSVTGGLAKETQYF

V gene: TRBV2
D gene: NA
clone size: NA
J gene: TRBJ1-2
CDR3 DNA: TGTGCCAGCAGGAAAACTGAAGGCGGGAATTATGGCTACACCTTC
CDR3 protein: CASRKTEGGNYGYTF

V gene: TRBV19
D gene: TRBD2
clone size: few
J gene: TRBJ2-7
CDR3 DNA: TGTGCCAGTAGTATCCTAGCGGGAGGTTCCTACGAGCAGTACTTC
CDR3 protein: CASSILAGGSYEQYF

V gene: TRBV28
D gene: TRBD2
clone size: few
J gene: TRBJ2-1
CDR3 DNA: TGTGCCAGCAGTCCACCGGGACTAGCGGGGCTACAGTTCTTC
CDR3 protein: CASSPPGLAGLQFF

V gene: TRBV5-1
D gene: NA
clone size: NA
J gene: TRBJ1-5
CDR3 DNA: TGCGCCAGCAGGGAACAGGGAGACGGCAATCAGCCCCAGCATTTT
CDR3 protein: CASREQGDGNQPQHF

V gene: TRBV28
D gene: TRBD2
clone size: NA
J gene: TRBJ2-1
CDR3 DNA: TGTGCCAGCAGTTTCGAAACTAGCGTAGATGAGCAGTTCTTC
CDR3 protein: CASSFETSVDEQFF

V gene: TRBV15
D gene: TRBD2
clone size: NA
J gene: TRBJ2-3
CDR3 DNA: TGTGCCACCAGCAGCCGGGGTAGCGGGAGGTCAGATACGCAGTATTTT
CDR3 protein: CATSSRGSGRSDTQYF

V gene: TRBV29-1
D gene: TRBD1
clone size: once
J gene: TRBJ2-1
CDR3 DNA: TGCAGCGTGCACTTGGGACAGGGGGCGACGAATGAGCAGTTCTTC
CDR3 protein: CSVHLGQGATNEQFF

V gene: TRBV6-1
D gene: TRBD2
clone size: NA
J gene: TRBJ2-2
CDR3 DNA: TGTGCCAGCAGTGAACGGGCGGGAGTCGAAAGCCTCACCGGGGAGCTGTTTTTT
CDR3 protein: CASSERAGVESLTGELFF

V gene: TRBV4-2
D gene: TRBD2
clone size: NA
J gene: TRBJ2-1
CDR3 DNA: TGTGCCAGCAGCCATCCCTTCATGACTAGCGGGAGTACGGGTGAGCAGTTCTTC
CDR3 protein: CASSHPFMTSGSTGEQFF

V gene: TRBV30
D gene: NA
clone size: few
J gene: TRBJ1-4
CDR3 DNA: TGTGCCTGGAGTGTTATTGGGTTAGAACTGTTTTTT
CDR3 protein: CAWSVIGLELFF

V gene: TRBV5-1
D gene: NA
clone size: NA
J gene: TRBJ1-4
CDR3 DNA: TGCGCCAGCAGCCTAGCAGGCCGTAACGAAAAACTGTTTTTT
CDR3 protein: CASSLAGRNEKLFF

V gene: TRBV9
D gene: NA
clone size: NA
J gene: TRBJ2-7
CDR3 DNA: TGTGCCAGCAGCCCTGACAGTCCCTACGAGCAGTACTTC
CDR3 protein: CASSPDSPYEQYF

V gene: TRBV7-9
D gene: TRBD1
clone size: NA
J gene: TRBJ1-2
CDR3 DNA: TGTGCCAGCAGGTATGACAGGGATGGCTACACCTTC
CDR3 protein: CASRYDRDGYTF